This T cell receptor beta chain was sequenced during a study of OX40 agonist ivuxolimab in advanced cancers. Germline V gene lookup returns CDR1 SGHRS and CDR2 YFSETQ. Trimming shortened V by 7 bases and J by 2 bases, and 26 bases separated the two germline ends. The CDR3 extends over 18 amino acids. Only in-frame clones appear in the TCRdb table, and some are missing; sequencing was by immunoSEQ multiplex PCR. In the table there are approximately 87,000 clones, 88% of which are singletons. The clonotype originates from an adult with an advanced solid tumor such as melanoma, head and neck, liver or kidney cancer. This chain uses TRBV5-1 with TRBJ2-3; D may match TRBD1 or TRBD2 (6 bases each). The starting material was CD4+ or CD8+ T cells sorted from blood, obtained in a trial of the OX40 agonist ivuxolimab. The CDR3 bases are TGCGCCAGCTCCCCCGGGGGCAGTGCTCAGGGCCCCACAGATACGCAGTATTTT. This translates into CASSPGGSAQGPTDTQYF.